The present TCR beta chain was sequenced within a study of graft-versus-host responses after intestinal transplantation. With respect to this clone: Its target is unknown.

Sequenced by immunoSEQ multiplex PCR; TCRdb stores in-frame clones only, minus some. The data contain 85,000 to 90,000 clones, around 83% of them singletons. V was pared by 0 bases and J by 14 bases, with 8 bases between. Germline V gives CDR1 LGHNT, CDR2 FRNRAP. The CDR3 contains 11 residues. Sequenced here: unstimulated CD8+ T cells sorted from spleen or lymph node cells, sampled before intestinal transplant. The sequence came from a human donor who received an intestinal transplant. The chain recombines TRBV12-5 with TRBJ1-3; D unclear. The chain's CDR3 is CASGLVRILYF. DNA of the CDR3: TGTGCTAGTGGTTTGGTACGGATTCTATATTTT.